These 23 T cell receptor beta chains came from one sample sequenced in a study of T cell repertoires in cytomegalovirus infection. The antigens of these receptors remain unknown. TCRdb recomputed calls from the reads with MiXCR, one row per CDR3 protein. The sample lists 200,000 to 250,000 distinct CDR3 sequences; roughly two fifths were seen once. Source: CD8+ T cells from cultured PBMCs, taken from culture after CMV antigen stimulation. The receptors originated from a human donor in good health (CMV status not recorded). Some clones in this sample may be carry-over from other donors' samples.

This clonotype was seen only a few times. The CDR3 region is CASSLTPRVGNTEAFF. The CDR3 bases are TGTGCCAGCAGCTTAACGCCTAGAGTGGGGAACACTGAAGCTTTCTTT. The genes are TRBV7-3 and TRBJ1-1; unclear D gene. Trimming stripped 0 bases from V and 1 base from J, with 12 bases between. This CDR3 is built from 16 residues. The germline gives CDR1 SGHTA, CDR2 FQGTGA.

This clonotype was counted between two and nine times. This chain joins TRBV7-3 and TRBJ2-1; TRBD2 matches at 9 bases. The CDR3 extends over 16 amino acids. The V gene's germline CDR1 is SGHTA and CDR2 FQGTGA. Trimming at V came to 3 bases and at J to 4 bases, leaving 7 bases not matched to a gene. The CDR3 coding sequence is TGTGCCAGCAGCTTGGCTAGCGGGATAGCTTACAATGAGCAGTTCTTC. The encoded protein is CASSLASGIAYNEQFF.

This clonotype has just a few counts. V gene TRBV14 combines with J gene TRBJ1-2; 7 bases are shared with TRBD1. This CDR3 comprises 16 residues. Germline lookup yields CDR1 SGHDN and CDR2 FVKESK. V lost 4 bases and J lost 1; bases outside the gene matches: 9. CDR3 protein: CASSPGQATFNYGYTF. The CDR3 DNA sequence: TGTGCCAGCAGCCCCGGACAGGCGACCTTTAACTATGGCTACACCTTC.

This rearrangement joins TRBV27 to TRBJ1-1; no definite D call. Trimming left V 6 bases short and J 5 bases short, with 22 bases between. CDR3 size: 16 residues. CDR1 is MNHEY and CDR2 is SMNVEV in the germline V gene (reference sequence). The CDR3 DNA sequence: TGTGCCAGCAGGACGGCGGGGAGCATCATGGGGACTGAAGCTTTCTTT. This sequence encodes CASRTAGSIMGTEAFF.

This chain uses TRBV20-1 with TRBJ2-2, with D possibly being TRBD2 (7 bases). V was trimmed by 3 bases and J by 7 bases, leaving 18 bases between them. Per the germline V gene, CDR1 is DFQATT and CDR2 is SNEGSKA (reference sequence). This CDR3 contains 15 residues. The CDR3 spells CSASWGRENIGELFF. Here the CDR3 DNA reads TGCAGTGCTAGTTGGGGGCGGGAGAATATCGGGGAGCTGTTTTTT.

This clonotype was seen a handful of times. The chain carries TRBV19 and TRBJ2-5; 8 bases map to TRBD2. Germline CDR1 LNHDA, CDR2 SQIVND (reference sequence). This CDR3 comprises 15 residues. After removal of 5 bases from V and 5 bases from J, the junction contained 10 bases not matched to a gene. The CDR3 DNA is TGTGCCAGTAGTGGGATGGGCGGGAGGAGGGAGACCCAGTACTTC. Its translation is CASSGMGGRRETQYF.

The chain carries TRBV27 and TRBJ2-7; 9 nucleotides agree with TRBD1. The germline V gene encodes CDR1 MNHEY and CDR2 SMNVEV (reference sequence). The CDR3 loop spans 14 amino acids. Germline trimming cut 9 bases from V and 2 bases from J; bases unmatched to any gene: 8. CDR3 region: CASGFRTGAYEQYF. The CDR3 DNA is TGTGCCAGTGGTTTCCGGACAGGGGCCTACGAGCAGTACTTC.

The V call is TRBV28, the J call TRBJ1-5; maybe TRBD1 (6 bases). CDR3 length equals 16 residues. Germline-derived CDR1 and CDR2 are MDHEN and SYDVKM. The V end lost 4 bases, the J end lost 2 bases, and 15 bases lay between the germline ends. The CDR3 DNA follows: TGTGCCAGCAGTTGGGACACCCTCGGAGGCAATCAGCCCCAGCATTTT. It yields the protein CASSWDTLGGNQPQHF.

The rearrangement joins TRBV6-6 to TRBJ2-7, with TRBD2 identical over 8 bases. The ends lost 0 bases at V and 3 bases at J; junction bases unmatched: 7. The CDR3 has 16 residues. CDR1 and CDR2 from the germline V gene are MNHNY and SVGAGI (reference sequence). CDR3 nucleotides: TGTGCCAGCAGTTACTCGGCCGAGCGGGAGAGCTACGAGCAGTACTTC. Protein sequence: CASSYSAERESYEQYF.

This clonotype was detected a few times. J is TRBJ2-7 and V is TRBV28; 11 bases agree with TRBD2. V was clipped by 4 bases and J by 0 bases; unmatched bases: 14. This CDR3 has 19 amino acids. Per the germline V gene, CDR1 is MDHEN and CDR2 is SYDVKM. CDR3 sequence reads: CASSSGPLSTSGNSYEQYF. The DNA for the CDR3 is TGTGCCAGCAGTTCCGGGCCCCTCTCGACTAGCGGGAACTCCTACGAGCAGTACTTC.

The V gene is TRBV19, the J gene TRBJ1-1; D is uncertain. The germline V and J ends were trimmed by 7 bases and 7 bases, with 10 bases remaining between them. Germline-derived CDR1 and CDR2 are LNHDA and SQIVND (reference sequence). This CDR3 has 11 residues. The CDR3: CASTIGVEAFF. The CDR3, as DNA: TGTGCCAGTACCATCGGGGTTGAAGCTTTCTTT.

CDR3 loop: CASSLVQPSGGYTF. DNA for the CDR3: TGTGCCAGCAGCTTAGTCCAGCCCTCGGGGGGCTACACCTTC. This sequence joins TRBV7-9 and TRBJ1-2; D remains ambiguous. The CDR3 extends over 14 amino acids. CDR1 and CDR2 from the germline V gene are SEHNR and FQNEAQ (reference sequence). The germline V and J ends were trimmed by 1 base and 8 bases, with 14 bases remaining between them. The full variable domain, with the rest looked up from reference TRBV7-9 and TRBJ1-2, is DTGVSQNPRHKITKRGQNVTFRCDPISEHNRLYWYRQTLGQGPEFLTYFQNEAQLEKSRLLSDRFSAERPKGSFSTLEIQRTEQGDSAMYLCASSLVQPSGGYTFGSGTRLTVV.

This chain connects TRBV27 to TRBJ1-5; tentatively, D is TRBD1 (6 bases). Germline V gene sequence: CDR1 MNHEY, CDR2 SMNVEV (reference sequence). The CDR3 runs to 15 residues. V was trimmed by 6 bases and J by 7 bases, leaving 19 bases between them. Written as DNA, the CDR3 is TGTGCCAGCAGCCCTAAGGCAGGGGTGGGCCAGCCCCAGCATTTT. It translates to CASSPKAGVGQPQHF.

The gene calls are TRBV7-6 and TRBJ1-6, with D tentatively TRBD1 (5 bases). V gave up 4 bases and J gave up 7 bases, with 17 bases separating them. The germline V gene has CDR1 SGHVS and CDR2 FNYEAQ. CDR3 size: 16 residues. The CDR3 region has the DNA TGTGCCAGCAGCTCCGGGACTCCTGAGGGGAATTCACCCCTCCACTTT. Translated, it gives CASSSGTPEGNSPLHF.

This clonotype was seen more than once but under ten times. The chain carries TRBV10-3 and TRBJ2-1; D might be TRBD1 (6 bases). This CDR3 comprises 16 residues. Trimming removed 2 bases at V and 1 base at J, with 12 bases between. CDR1 ENHRY and CDR2 SYGVKD come from the germline V gene. The CDR3 DNA follows: TGTGCCATCAGTGAGCAGGGGCCCTTATCCTACAATGAGCAGTTCTTC. Translating it yields CAISEQGPLSYNEQFF.

This clonotype was seen repeatedly, ten times or more. V usage is TRBV7-2 and J usage is TRBJ2-1, with D possibly matching TRBD1 (5 bases). The CDR3 loop spans 14 amino acids. Trimming removed 4 bases from V and 8 bases from J, with 15 bases in between. Per germline, CDR1 SGHTA and CDR2 FQGNSA. The CDR3 nucleotides read TGTGCCAGCAGCTCCCAAGGGGAACGAGATGAGCAGTTCTTC. Translating it yields CASSSQGERDEQFF.

The gene calls are TRBV4-1 and TRBJ2-1; 10 bases map to TRBD2. The V gene's germline CDR1 is MGHRA and CDR2 YSYEKL. Trimming at V came to 3 bases and at J to 0 bases, leaving 2 bases not matched to a gene. The CDR3 covers 16 residues. The CDR3 region has the DNA TGCGCCAGCAGCCACCCTAGCGGGAGCTCCTACAATGAGCAGTTCTTC. As protein: CASSHPSGSSYNEQFF.

This clonotype was picked up a small number of times. The V gene is TRBV12-5, the J gene TRBJ1-2, with D uncertain. The V gene lost 5 bases and the J gene lost 8 bases, with 12 bases spanning the gap. Looked up from germline, CDR1 is LGHNT and CDR2 is FRNRAP. This CDR3 contains 12 residues. The DNA of the CDR3 is TGTGCTAGTGGTGTCGGACTTGGAGGCTACACCTTC. Amino acid sequence: CASGVGLGGYTF.

This chain joins TRBV14 and TRBJ1-6; 9 bases are a match to TRBD1. V shed 3 bases and J 9 bases; nucleotides not matched to a gene: 0. Looked up from germline, CDR1 is SGHDN and CDR2 is FVKESK. CDR3 length equals 13 residues. For the CDR3, the DNA is TGTGCCAGCAGCCAGACAGGGGGTTCACCCCTCCACTTT. This sequence encodes CASSQTGGSPLHF.

As to this clonotype: At one end, the junction sequence differs from germline, possibly due to a read error. V is TRBV11-2 and J is TRBJ2-2, with D possibly matching TRBD1 (6 bases). Germline V CDR1 and CDR2: SGHAT, FQNNGV. The CDR3 is 16 amino acids. DNA of the CDR3: TGTGCCAGCAGCTCCTGGGACAAGGCGAACACCGGGGTGCTGTTTTTT. Its protein is CASSSWDKANTGVLFF. Complete variable domain (other parts from reference TRBV11-2 and TRBJ2-2): EAGVAQSPRYKIIEKRQSVAFWCNPISGHATLYWYQQILGQGPKLLIQFQNNGVVDDSQLPKDRFSAERLKGVDSTLKIQPAKLEDSAVYLCASSSWDKANTGVLFFGEGSRLTVL.

On this clonotype: An end of the junction does not agree with germline; a read error may underlie this. The rearrangement links TRBV7-8 to TRBJ2-3, with D possibly TRBD2 on 5 matching bases. Per the germline V gene, CDR1 is SGHVS and CDR2 is FQNEAQ. This CDR3 has 16 amino acids. The CDR3 DNA reads as TGTGCAAGCAGCTTAGCGTGCGTTTCCTACACAGATACTCAGTATTTT. Its protein product is CASSLACVSYTDTQYF.

This clonotype was observed a handful of times. CDR3 in DNA: TGTGCCAGCAGTTGGGACCTCGTTGGAGGGGGCATCGAGCAGTACTTC. This gives the protein CASSWDLVGGGIEQYF. This chain links TRBV28 with TRBJ2-7; a weak D match, TRBD1 (7 bases). Germline V gene lookup returns CDR1 MDHEN and CDR2 SYDVKM. The CDR3 runs 16 residues. V dropped 4 bases and J dropped 6 bases, with 22 bases sitting between them.

The gene calls are TRBV7-3 and TRBJ2-6; 9 bases map to TRBD2. V dropped 5 bases and J dropped 0; count of bases not matched to a gene: 14. CDR1 and CDR2 (germline): SGHTA, FQGTGA. The CDR3 has 20 residues. This CDR3 is CASSVVVQAGGISGANVLTF. For the CDR3, the DNA is TGTGCCAGCAGCGTAGTCGTCCAAGCGGGAGGTATCTCTGGGGCCAACGTCCTGACTTTC.